The clone carrying this T cell receptor beta chain was counted between two and nine times. What it binds is unknown. Other DNA sequences in the same sample also yield this CDR3. The isolated RNA, all of it, was reverse transcribed, so expressed TCRB transcripts were what got sequenced. Repertoires were generated with immunoSEQ multiplex PCR, while TCRdb's copy carries only in-frame clones and drops some. The sample holds about 650,000 clones; roughly 12% are singletons and the top ten take roughly 0.11%. This specimen belongs to a study of beta chain features in type 1 diabetes. Study conclusions and caveats: The study found fewer insertions and more deletions at VDJ junctions in type 1 diabetes patients. Moderate but significant shortening of TCRB CDR3s was recorded in all four CD4+ subsets from Type 1 diabetes patients. Compared to healthy donors, patients appeared to have naive, central memory and Treg TCRB repertoires that were more alike.

Around 0.12 L of blood, on average, came from one heparinised draw per donor. It was via CD45RO/CCR7/CD25/CD127/CD95/CD27 that CD4+ naive, central memory, regulatory and stem cell-like memory cells were sorted. CDR1 SGHAT and CDR2 FQNNGV come from the germline V gene. V lost 1 base and J lost 0, with 3 bases in between. The CDR3 consists of 13 residues. The chain combines TRBV11-2 with TRBJ1-1; D is uncertain. This receptor was identified in a man younger than 45 with type 1 diabetes. Sequencing was performed on naive CD4+ T cells from blood. CDR3 sequence: CASSLGLNTEAFF. The DNA of the CDR3 is TGTGCCAGCAGCTTAGGTTTGAACACTGAAGCTTTCTTT.